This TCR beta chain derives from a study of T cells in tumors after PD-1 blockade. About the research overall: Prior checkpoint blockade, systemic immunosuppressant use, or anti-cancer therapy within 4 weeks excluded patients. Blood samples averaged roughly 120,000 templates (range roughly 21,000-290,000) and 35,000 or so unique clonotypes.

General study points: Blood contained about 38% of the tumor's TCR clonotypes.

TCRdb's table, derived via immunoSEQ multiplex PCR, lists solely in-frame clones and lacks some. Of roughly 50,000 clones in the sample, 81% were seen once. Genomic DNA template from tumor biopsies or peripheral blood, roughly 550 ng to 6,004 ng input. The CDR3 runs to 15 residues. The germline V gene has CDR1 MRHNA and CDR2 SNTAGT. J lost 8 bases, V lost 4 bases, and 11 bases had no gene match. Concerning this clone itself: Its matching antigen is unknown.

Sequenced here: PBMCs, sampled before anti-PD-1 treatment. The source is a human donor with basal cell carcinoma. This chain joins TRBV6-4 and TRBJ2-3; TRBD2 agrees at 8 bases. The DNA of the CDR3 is TGTGCCAGCAGTGGCGCGGGGGGCGAGCAGGGTACGCAGTATTTT. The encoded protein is CASSGAGGEQGTQYF.